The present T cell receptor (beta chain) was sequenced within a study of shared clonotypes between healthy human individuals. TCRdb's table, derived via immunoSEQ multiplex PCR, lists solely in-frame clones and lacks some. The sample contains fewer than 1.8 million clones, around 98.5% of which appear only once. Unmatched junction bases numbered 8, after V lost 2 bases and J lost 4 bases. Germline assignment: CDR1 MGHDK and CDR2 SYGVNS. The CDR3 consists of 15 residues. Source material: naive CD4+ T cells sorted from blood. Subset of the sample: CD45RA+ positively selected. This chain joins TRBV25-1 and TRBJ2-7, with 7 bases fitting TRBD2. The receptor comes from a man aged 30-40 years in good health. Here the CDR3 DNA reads TGTGCCAGCAGTGAAGACCATCGGGAGGAGTACGAGCAGTACTTC. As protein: CASSEDHREEYEQYF.